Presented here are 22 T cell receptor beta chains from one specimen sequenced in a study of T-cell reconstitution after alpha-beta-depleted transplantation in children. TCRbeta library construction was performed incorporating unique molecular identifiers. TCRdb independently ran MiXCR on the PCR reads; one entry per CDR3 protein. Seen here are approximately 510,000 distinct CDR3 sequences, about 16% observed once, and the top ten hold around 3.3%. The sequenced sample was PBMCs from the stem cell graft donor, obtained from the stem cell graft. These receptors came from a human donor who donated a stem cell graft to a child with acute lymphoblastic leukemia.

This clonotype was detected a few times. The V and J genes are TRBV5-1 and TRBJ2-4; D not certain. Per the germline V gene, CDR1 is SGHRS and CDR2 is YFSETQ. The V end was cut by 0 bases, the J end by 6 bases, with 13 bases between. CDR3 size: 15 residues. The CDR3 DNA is TGCGCCAGCAGCTTGGATTTCTTGACGGGAAACATTCAGTACTTC. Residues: CASSLDFLTGNIQYF.

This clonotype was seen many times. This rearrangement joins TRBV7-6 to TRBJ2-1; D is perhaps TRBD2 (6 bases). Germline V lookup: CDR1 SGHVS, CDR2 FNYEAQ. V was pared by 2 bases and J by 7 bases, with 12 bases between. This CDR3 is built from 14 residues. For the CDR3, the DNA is TGTGCCAGCAGCTTACTTCTGGCGGGGAATGAGCAGTTCTTC. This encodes CASSLLLAGNEQFF.

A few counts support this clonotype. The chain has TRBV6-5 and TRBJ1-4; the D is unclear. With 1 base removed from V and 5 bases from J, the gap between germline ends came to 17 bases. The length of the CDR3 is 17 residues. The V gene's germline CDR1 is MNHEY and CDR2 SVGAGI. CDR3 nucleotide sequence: TGTGCCAGCAGTTACTTCGAACCGACGGATCAGAATGAAAAACTGTTTTTT. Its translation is CASSYFEPTDQNEKLFF.

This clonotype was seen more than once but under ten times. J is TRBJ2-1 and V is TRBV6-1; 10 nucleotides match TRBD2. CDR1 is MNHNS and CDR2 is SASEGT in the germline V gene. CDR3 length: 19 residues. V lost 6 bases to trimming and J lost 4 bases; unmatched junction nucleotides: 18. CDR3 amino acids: CASSLPLRLAGPRYNEQFF. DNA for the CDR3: TGTGCCAGCAGCCTACCCCTGAGACTAGCGGGCCCCAGGTACAATGAGCAGTTCTTC.

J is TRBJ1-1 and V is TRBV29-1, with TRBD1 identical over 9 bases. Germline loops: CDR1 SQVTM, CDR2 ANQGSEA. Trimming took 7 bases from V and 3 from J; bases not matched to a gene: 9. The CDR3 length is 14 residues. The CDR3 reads CSGTGGGGDTEAFF. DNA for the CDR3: TGCAGCGGAACAGGGGGCGGGGGAGACACTGAAGCTTTCTTT.

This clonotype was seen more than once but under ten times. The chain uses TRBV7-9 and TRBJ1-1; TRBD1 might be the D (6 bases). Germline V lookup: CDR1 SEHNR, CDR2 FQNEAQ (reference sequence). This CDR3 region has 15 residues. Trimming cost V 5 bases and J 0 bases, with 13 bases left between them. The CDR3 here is CASSPTGRLNTEAFF. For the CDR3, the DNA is TGTGCCAGCAGCCCGACAGGACGCCTGAACACTGAAGCTTTCTTT.

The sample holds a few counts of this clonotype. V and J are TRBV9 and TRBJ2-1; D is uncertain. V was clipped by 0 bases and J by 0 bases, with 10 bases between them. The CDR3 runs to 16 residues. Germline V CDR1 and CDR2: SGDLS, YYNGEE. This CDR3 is CASSVEDATSYNEQFF. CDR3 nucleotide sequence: TGTGCCAGCAGCGTAGAAGACGCGACCTCCTACAATGAGCAGTTCTTC.

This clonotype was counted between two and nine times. Written as DNA, the CDR3 is TGTGCCAGCAGTTTAGAGGGGAAGCCCTCGAGGAAACTGTTTTTT. This codes for CASSLEGKPSRKLFF. V gene TRBV12-3 or TRBV12-4 combines with J gene TRBJ1-4; weak D call: TRBD1 (5 bases). The CDR3 spans 15 residues. V lost 1 base, J lost 11 bases, and 17 bases lay in between.

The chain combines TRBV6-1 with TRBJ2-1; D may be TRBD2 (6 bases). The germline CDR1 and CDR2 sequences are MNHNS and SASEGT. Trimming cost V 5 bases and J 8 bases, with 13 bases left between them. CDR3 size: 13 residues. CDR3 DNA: TGTGCCAGCAGTCGATACTCGGGGGATGAGCAGTTCTTC. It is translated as CASSRYSGDEQFF.

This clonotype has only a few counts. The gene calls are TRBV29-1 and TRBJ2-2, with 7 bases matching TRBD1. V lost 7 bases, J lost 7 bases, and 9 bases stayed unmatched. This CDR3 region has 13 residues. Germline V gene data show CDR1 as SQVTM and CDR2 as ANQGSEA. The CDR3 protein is CSALQGSGGELFF. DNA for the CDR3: TGCAGCGCCCTACAGGGGTCGGGCGGGGAGCTGTTTTTT.

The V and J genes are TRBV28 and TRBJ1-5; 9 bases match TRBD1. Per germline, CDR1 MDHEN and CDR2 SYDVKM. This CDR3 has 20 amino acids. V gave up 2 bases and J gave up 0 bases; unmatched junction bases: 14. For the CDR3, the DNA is TGTGCCAGCAGTTTACCCTGGGACAGGGAGGTTGGGTATAGCAATCAGCCCCAGCATTTT. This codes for CASSLPWDREVGYSNQPQHF.

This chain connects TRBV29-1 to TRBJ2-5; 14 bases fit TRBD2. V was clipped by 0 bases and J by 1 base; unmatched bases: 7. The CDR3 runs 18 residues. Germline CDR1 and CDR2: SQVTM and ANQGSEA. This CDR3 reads CSVEDRGTSGGPQETQYF. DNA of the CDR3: TGCAGCGTTGAAGATCGAGGGACTAGCGGGGGACCCCAAGAGACCCAGTACTTC.

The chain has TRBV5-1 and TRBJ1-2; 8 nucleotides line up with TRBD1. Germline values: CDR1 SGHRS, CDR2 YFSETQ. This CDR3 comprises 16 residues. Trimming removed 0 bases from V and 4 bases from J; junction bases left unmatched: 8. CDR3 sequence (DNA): TGCGCCAGCAGCTTGGCCCCAGGGGGCGAAGGCTATGGCTACACCTTC. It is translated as CASSLAPGGEGYGYTF.

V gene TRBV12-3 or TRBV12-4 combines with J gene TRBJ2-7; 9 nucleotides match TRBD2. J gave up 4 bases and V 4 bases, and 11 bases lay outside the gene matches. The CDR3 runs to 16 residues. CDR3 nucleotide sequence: TGTGCCAGCAGTTCTATTACGGGACTAGCCGGATACGAGCAGTACTTC. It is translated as CASSSITGLAGYEQYF.

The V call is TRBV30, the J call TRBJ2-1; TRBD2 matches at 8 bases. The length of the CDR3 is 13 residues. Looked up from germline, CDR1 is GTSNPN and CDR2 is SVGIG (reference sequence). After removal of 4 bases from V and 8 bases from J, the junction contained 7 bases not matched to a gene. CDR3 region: CAWTPGTRDEQFF. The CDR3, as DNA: TGTGCCTGGACCCCCGGGACTAGAGATGAGCAGTTCTTC.

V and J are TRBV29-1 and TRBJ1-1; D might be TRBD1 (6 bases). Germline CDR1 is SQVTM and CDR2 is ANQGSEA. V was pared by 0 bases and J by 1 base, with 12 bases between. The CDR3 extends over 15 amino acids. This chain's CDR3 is CSVEDLATGNTEAFF. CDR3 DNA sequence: TGCAGCGTTGAAGATCTTGCGACAGGGAACACTGAAGCTTTCTTT.

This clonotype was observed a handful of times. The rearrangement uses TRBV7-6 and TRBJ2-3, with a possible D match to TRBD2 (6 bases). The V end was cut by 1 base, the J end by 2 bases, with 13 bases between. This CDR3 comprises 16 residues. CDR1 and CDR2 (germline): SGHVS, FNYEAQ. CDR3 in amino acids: CASSLGASAPTDTQYF. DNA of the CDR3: TGTGCCAGCAGCTTAGGTGCTAGCGCCCCCACAGATACGCAGTATTTT.

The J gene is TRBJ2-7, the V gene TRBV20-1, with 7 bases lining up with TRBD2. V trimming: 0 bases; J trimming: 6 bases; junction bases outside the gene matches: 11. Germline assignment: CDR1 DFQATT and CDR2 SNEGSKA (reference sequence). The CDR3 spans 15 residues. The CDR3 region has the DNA TGCAGTGCTAGAGATAGGACTAGACATGTCGGCGAGCAGTACTTC. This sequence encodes CSARDRTRHVGEQYF.

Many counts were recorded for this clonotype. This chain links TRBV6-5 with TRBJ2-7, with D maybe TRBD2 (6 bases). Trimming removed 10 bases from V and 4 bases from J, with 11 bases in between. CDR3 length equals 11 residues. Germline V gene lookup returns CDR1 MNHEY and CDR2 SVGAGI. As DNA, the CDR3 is TGTGCCATCCCGAGCGGGTACGAGCAGTACTTC. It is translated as CAIPSGYEQYF.

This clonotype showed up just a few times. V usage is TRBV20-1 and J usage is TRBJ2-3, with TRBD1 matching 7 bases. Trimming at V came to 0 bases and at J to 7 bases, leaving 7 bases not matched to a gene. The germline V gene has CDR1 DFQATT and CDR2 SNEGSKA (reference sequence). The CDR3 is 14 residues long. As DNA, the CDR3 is TGCAGTGCTAGAGATACAGGGGCAGGGAATACGCAGTATTTT. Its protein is CSARDTGAGNTQYF.

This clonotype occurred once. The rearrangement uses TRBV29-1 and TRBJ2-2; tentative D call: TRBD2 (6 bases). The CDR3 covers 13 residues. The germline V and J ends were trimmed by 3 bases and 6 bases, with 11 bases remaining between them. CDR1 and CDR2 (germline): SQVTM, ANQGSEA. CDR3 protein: CSVDSGGAGELFF. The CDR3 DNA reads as TGCAGCGTTGACAGCGGAGGGGCCGGGGAGCTGTTTTTT.

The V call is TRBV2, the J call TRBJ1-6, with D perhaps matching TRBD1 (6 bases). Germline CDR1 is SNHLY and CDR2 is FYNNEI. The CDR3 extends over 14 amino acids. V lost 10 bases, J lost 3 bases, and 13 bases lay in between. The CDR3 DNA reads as TGTGCCACCGGACAGAAACTCTATAATTCACCCCTCCACTTT. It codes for CATGQKLYNSPLHF.